What follows is one T cell receptor (beta chain) and its context. The data originate from a study of CD8 T cells in Susac syndrome. Study-level information: Susac syndrome patients were untreated, on corticosteroids with some adding intravenous immunoglobulin, or on intravenous immunoglobulin only.

The CDR3 covers 15 residues. Trimming removed 4 bases at V and 0 bases at J, with 9 bases between. Germline CDR1 SGHVS, CDR2 FQNEAQ. Sequencing of TCR beta was performed on blood CD8+ T cells and on blood CD4+ T cells. Reverse transcription of about 0.5 to 1 ug RNA was carried out with random hexamers. MiXCR, run by TCRdb on the immunoSEQ multiplex PCR reads, gives a single entry per CDR3 protein. The data hold 95,000 to 150,000 distinct CDR3 sequences, with roughly 94% observed a single time. The specimen was CD8+ T cells from PBMCs. The origin of this receptor is a human donor with Susac syndrome. The gene calls are TRBV7-8 and TRBJ2-2; no clear D. The CDR3 loop is CASSSRPPNTGELFF. CDR3 DNA: TGTGCCAGCAGCTCCAGACCCCCGAACACCGGGGAGCTGTTTTTT.